Listed below are T cell receptor beta chains from one sample, sequenced in a study of regulatory T cells in long-lasting Graves disease. Via MiXCR, TCRdb re-called the multiplex PCR reads, giving one row per CDR3 protein. This sample has a few hundred thousand distinct CDR3 sequences, with 23% found just once. This sample comprised peripheral blood mononuclear cells (PBMCs), obtained when the disease was refractory, from a patient treated with antithyroid drugs. These receptor sequences come from a female donor with Graves disease. Each CDR3 is given with its conserved first and last residue. The order of the fields is D gene, V gene, J gene, clone size, CDR3 protein, CDR3 DNA. A D gene is named only where the DNA matches it firmly. Only some rows state a clone size, as once, few, many or a class for expanded clones.

d_gene: NA; v_gene: TRBV2; j_gene: TRBJ2-1; abundance: many; CDR3aa: CASTGSYNEQFF; CDR3nt: TGTGCCAGCACGGGTTCCTACAATGAGCAGTTCTTC
d_gene: TRBD1; v_gene: TRBV28; j_gene: TRBJ2-5; abundance: many; CDR3aa: CASSLWGQGKETQYF; CDR3nt: TGTGCCAGCAGTTTGTGGGGACAGGGGAAGGAGACCCAGTACTTC
d_gene: NA; v_gene: TRBV11-2; j_gene: TRBJ2-5; abundance: many; CDR3aa: CASSLGITGPGMETQYF; CDR3nt: TGTGCCAGCAGCTTAGGCATAACGGGCCCAGGAATGGAGACCCAGTACTTC
d_gene: NA; v_gene: TRBV11-2; j_gene: TRBJ2-2; abundance: many; CDR3aa: CASSQSSFGELFF; CDR3nt: TGTGCCAGCAGTCAATCGTCGTTCGGGGAGCTGTTTTTT
d_gene: NA; v_gene: TRBV7-2; j_gene: TRBJ1-5; abundance: few; CDR3aa: CASSLGSRGGNQPQHF; CDR3nt: TGTGCCAGCAGCTTAGGATCTAGGGGCGGCAATCAGCCCCAGCATTTT
d_gene: TRBD1; v_gene: TRBV7-3; j_gene: TRBJ2-3; abundance: NA; CDR3aa: CASSFGTGETDTQYF; CDR3nt: TGTGCCAGCAGCTTCGGGACAGGGGAAACAGATACGCAGTATTTT
d_gene: NA; v_gene: TRBV6-1; j_gene: TRBJ2-7; abundance: many; CDR3aa: CASRRGSESLISYEQYF; CDR3nt: TGTGCCAGCAGGAGAGGTAGCGAGAGTCTCATCTCCTACGAGCAGTACTTC
d_gene: NA; v_gene: TRBV28; j_gene: TRBJ2-7; abundance: few; CDR3aa: CASSLRAGVSVEQYF; CDR3nt: TGTGCCAGCAGTTTACGGGCAGGGGTATCGGTCGAGCAGTACTTC
d_gene: TRBD2; v_gene: TRBV24-1; j_gene: TRBJ2-2; abundance: NA; CDR3aa: CATSDLSPSGDAGELFF; CDR3nt: TGTGCCACCAGTGATTTATCGCCTAGCGGGGATGCCGGGGAGCTGTTTTTT
d_gene: NA; v_gene: TRBV11-1; j_gene: TRBJ2-7; abundance: many; CDR3aa: CASSLTRVSYEQYF; CDR3nt: TGTGCCAGCAGCTTAACCCGGGTCTCCTACGAGCAGTACTTC
d_gene: NA; v_gene: TRBV9; j_gene: TRBJ2-1; abundance: NA; CDR3aa: CASSVAPKYNEQFF; CDR3nt: TGTGCCAGCAGCGTAGCCCCAAAGTACAATGAGCAGTTCTTC
d_gene: TRBD1; v_gene: TRBV11-2; j_gene: TRBJ2-4; abundance: NA; CDR3aa: CASSQDGQGMDIQYF; CDR3nt: TGTGCCAGCAGCCAAGACGGACAGGGGATGGACATTCAGTACTTC
d_gene: NA; v_gene: TRBV7-2; j_gene: TRBJ2-3; abundance: NA; CDR3aa: CASSLFTATDTQYF; CDR3nt: TGTGCCAGCAGCTTATTTACAGCCACAGATACGCAGTATTTT
d_gene: TRBD2; v_gene: TRBV12-3/TRBV12-4; j_gene: TRBJ2-1; abundance: many; CDR3aa: CASSWTSGSGGNEQFF; CDR3nt: TGTGCCAGCAGTTGGACTAGCGGGAGTGGAGGCAATGAGCAGTTCTTC
d_gene: TRBD2; v_gene: TRBV20-1; j_gene: TRBJ2-7; abundance: few; CDR3aa: CSALGAVAGSSYEQYF; CDR3nt: TGCAGTGCCCTGGGGGCGGTAGCGGGATCATCATACGAGCAGTACTTC
d_gene: NA; v_gene: TRBV5-1; j_gene: TRBJ1-1; abundance: few; CDR3aa: CASSLASGVGIKTEAFF; CDR3nt: TGCGCCAGCAGCTTGGCCTCAGGGGTCGGAATAAAGACTGAAGCTTTCTTT
d_gene: NA; v_gene: TRBV11-2; j_gene: TRBJ2-7; abundance: NA; CDR3aa: CASSDRGRVLTYEQYF; CDR3nt: TGTGCCAGCAGCGACCGGGGCAGGGTGCTGACCTACGAGCAGTACTTC
d_gene: TRBD1; v_gene: TRBV27; j_gene: TRBJ2-7; abundance: many; CDR3aa: CASIKSGTGLLEQYF; CDR3nt: TGTGCCAGCATCAAATCCGGGACAGGATTACTAGAGCAGTACTTC
d_gene: TRBD1; v_gene: TRBV2; j_gene: TRBJ1-2; abundance: many; CDR3aa: CASLRGNGYTF; CDR3nt: TGTGCCAGCCTCAGGGGGAATGGCTACACCTTC
d_gene: TRBD2; v_gene: TRBV5-1; j_gene: TRBJ2-1; abundance: few; CDR3aa: CASDLAGGGQYNEQFF; CDR3nt: TGCGCCAGTGACCTAGCGGGAGGCGGACAATACAATGAGCAGTTCTTC
d_gene: NA; v_gene: TRBV19; j_gene: TRBJ1-3; abundance: many; CDR3aa: CASSIRQVSSGNTIYF; CDR3nt: TGTGCCAGTAGTATTCGTCAGGTTTCCTCTGGAAACACCATATATTTT
d_gene: NA; v_gene: TRBV19; j_gene: TRBJ1-4; abundance: few; CDR3aa: CASSVYNNEKLFF; CDR3nt: TGTGCCAGTAGTGTCTACAACAATGAAAAACTGTTTTTT
d_gene: NA; v_gene: TRBV5-1; j_gene: TRBJ1-4; abundance: NA; CDR3aa: CASSLRQTTNEKLFF; CDR3nt: TGCGCCAGCAGCCTCCGACAGACAACTAATGAAAAACTGTTTTTT
d_gene: NA; v_gene: TRBV6-1; j_gene: TRBJ2-2; abundance: few; CDR3aa: CASGRTRELFF; CDR3nt: TGTGCCAGCGGACGGACGAGGGAGCTGTTTTTT
d_gene: TRBD2; v_gene: TRBV6-2/TRBV6-3; j_gene: TRBJ2-7; abundance: NA; CDR3aa: CASSSNPWTSGLTYEQYF; CDR3nt: TGTGCCAGCAGTTCGAACCCCTGGACTAGCGGGCTAACCTACGAGCAGTACTTC
d_gene: NA; v_gene: TRBV19; j_gene: TRBJ2-7; abundance: NA; CDR3aa: CASSLGDSPEQYF; CDR3nt: TGTGCCAGTAGCCTTGGGGACTCCCCGGAGCAGTACTTC
d_gene: NA; v_gene: TRBV6-1; j_gene: TRBJ2-5; abundance: many; CDR3aa: CASLYTRGTGETQYF; CDR3nt: TGTGCCAGCCTTTATACCCGCGGGACCGGAGAGACCCAGTACTTC
d_gene: NA; v_gene: TRBV3-1; j_gene: TRBJ1-5; abundance: NA; CDR3aa: CASSQGGGHQPQHF; CDR3nt: TGTGCCAGCAGCCAAGGGGGGGGGCATCAGCCCCAGCATTTT
d_gene: NA; v_gene: TRBV7-2; j_gene: TRBJ2-3; abundance: NA; CDR3aa: CASSLRITDTQYF; CDR3nt: TGTGCCAGCAGCTTAAGAATCACAGATACGCAGTATTTT
d_gene: NA; v_gene: TRBV12-3/TRBV12-4; j_gene: TRBJ2-7; abundance: many; CDR3aa: CASRTTVGYEQYF; CDR3nt: TGTGCCAGCAGAACGACAGTTGGCTACGAGCAGTACTTC
d_gene: TRBD1; v_gene: TRBV5-6; j_gene: TRBJ2-5; abundance: many; CDR3aa: CASSLQGAWETQYF; CDR3nt: TGTGCCAGCAGCCTTCAGGGGGCATGGGAGACCCAGTACTTC
d_gene: NA; v_gene: TRBV6-2/TRBV6-3; j_gene: TRBJ2-5; abundance: NA; CDR3aa: CASSYGQLQETQYF; CDR3nt: TGTGCCAGCAGTTACGGGCAGTTACAAGAGACCCAGTACTTC
d_gene: TRBD2; v_gene: TRBV9; j_gene: TRBJ2-7; abundance: few; CDR3aa: CASSVASGPVEQYF; CDR3nt: TGTGCCAGCAGCGTAGCTAGCGGTCCCGTCGAGCAGTACTTC
d_gene: NA; v_gene: TRBV28; j_gene: TRBJ1-1; abundance: many; CDR3aa: CASIPGGTLGTEAFF; CDR3nt: TGTGCCAGCATTCCCGGTGGTACTTTGGGCACTGAAGCTTTCTTT
d_gene: NA; v_gene: TRBV5-1; j_gene: TRBJ2-7; abundance: NA; CDR3aa: CASSLPSAGLSYEQYF; CDR3nt: TGCGCCAGCAGCTTGCCCTCCGCAGGGCTCTCCTACGAGCAGTACTTC
d_gene: NA; v_gene: TRBV11-2; j_gene: TRBJ1-1; abundance: many; CDR3aa: CASSLVGAAEAFF; CDR3nt: TGTGCCAGCAGCTTAGTGGGGGCCGCTGAAGCTTTCTTT
d_gene: NA; v_gene: TRBV19; j_gene: TRBJ2-7; abundance: NA; CDR3aa: CASSIVRAGSSNEQYF; CDR3nt: TGTGCCAGTAGTATAGTGCGGGCAGGGAGTTCCAACGAGCAGTACTTC
d_gene: NA; v_gene: TRBV29-1; j_gene: TRBJ2-4; abundance: many; CDR3aa: CSGEGLGNIQYF; CDR3nt: TGCAGCGGCGAAGGACTCGGAAACATTCAGTACTTC
d_gene: NA; v_gene: TRBV30; j_gene: TRBJ2-2; abundance: NA; CDR3aa: CAWSEGGTGELFF; CDR3nt: TGTGCCTGGAGTGAGGGTGGCACCGGGGAGCTGTTTTTT
d_gene: NA; v_gene: TRBV14; j_gene: TRBJ1-1; abundance: NA; CDR3aa: CASSQSGTEAFF; CDR3nt: TGTGCCAGCAGCCAATCTGGCACTGAAGCTTTCTTT
d_gene: TRBD1; v_gene: TRBV30; j_gene: TRBJ1-4; abundance: few; CDR3aa: CASPGQGAVDEKLFF; CDR3nt: TGTGCCTCGCCGGGACAGGGGGCCGTTGATGAAAAACTGTTTTTT
d_gene: NA; v_gene: TRBV6-2/TRBV6-3; j_gene: TRBJ2-2; abundance: NA; CDR3aa: CASSLSPGTIPGELFF; CDR3nt: TGTGCCAGCAGTTTATCCCCCGGGACAATCCCCGGGGAGCTGTTTTTT
d_gene: NA; v_gene: TRBV5-4; j_gene: TRBJ2-2; abundance: NA; CDR3aa: CASSSELAEANTGELFF; CDR3nt: TGTGCCAGCAGCTCAGAGTTAGCGGAGGCGAACACCGGGGAGCTGTTTTTT
d_gene: TRBD1; v_gene: TRBV5-4; j_gene: TRBJ2-5; abundance: few; CDR3aa: CASSLVRGAAGGKETQYF; CDR3nt: TGTGCCAGCAGCTTAGTAAGGGGAGCGGCAGGGGGTAAAGAGACCCAGTACTTC
d_gene: TRBD2; v_gene: TRBV20-1; j_gene: TRBJ2-7; abundance: NA; CDR3aa: CSARDGTSGFQPHEQYF; CDR3nt: TGCAGTGCTAGAGACGGGACTAGCGGGTTCCAACCCCACGAGCAGTACTTC